The 4 T cell receptor beta chains reported below all come from one sample, sequenced in a study of Graves' ophthalmopathy and Graves' hyperthyroidism. Amplified material comprised TCR beta CDR3 regions derived from RNA transcripts. HTBI primers were employed in first-round RT-PCR, then a second-round multiplex PCR followed. Each CDR3 protein gets one entry after TCRdb re-called the multiplex PCR reads with MiXCR. The data contain 560,000 or so distinct CDR3 sequences, just under 40% of them seen just once; the ten biggest clones take up roughly 4%. Sequencing was performed on peripheral blood or thyroid tissue (not recorded which). These receptors originate from an adult man with Graves' hyperthyroidism.

This clonotype showed up just a few times. The chain combines TRBV7-2 with TRBJ2-3, with D possibly called TRBD1 or TRBD2 (6 bases each). This CDR3 has 15 residues. V was cut by 2 bases and J by 0 bases, with 9 bases left in between. Germline-derived CDR1 and CDR2 are SGHTA and FQGNSA. DNA for the CDR3: TGTGCCAGCAGCTTAACAGGGACTAGCACAGATACGCAGTATTTT. Translating it yields CASSLTGTSTDTQYF.

This chain connects TRBV20-1 to TRBJ1-1; 7 bases line up with TRBD1. V lost 4 bases, J lost 3 bases, and 2 bases stayed unmatched. The CDR3 sequence is 12 residues long. Germline CDR1 is DFQATT and CDR2 is SNEGSKA (reference sequence). Here the CDR3 DNA reads TGCAGTGCTACTCAGGGGGACACTGAAGCTTTCTTT. Translated, it gives CSATQGDTEAFF.

Comments on this clonotype: This may arise from a read error, as a much more abundant clone is one base away. The genes are TRBV6-1 and TRBJ2-7, with a tentative D call TRBD2 (6 bases). Between the trimmed V and J ends, which lost 1 base and 5 bases, there was a span of 18 bases. The CDR3 totals 16 residues. In germline, CDR1 is MNHNS, CDR2 SASEGT. The CDR3 DNA is TGTGCCAGCAGTGAAGTTTTAGCGGAAGGAGAGAACGAGCAGTACTTC. Its protein product is CASSEVLAEGENEQYF.

This clonotype was picked up many times. The rearrangement links TRBV2 to TRBJ1-6; TRBD1 matches at 8 bases. V lost 6 bases, J lost 9 bases, and 13 bases stayed unmatched. Germline CDR1 SNHLY, CDR2 FYNNEI. The CDR3 contains 16 residues. In DNA, the CDR3 is TGTGCCAGCAGCAGAGAACAGGGGGGTTCGGGTTCACCCCTCCACTTT. It translates to CASSREQGGSGSPLHF.